This is a list of T cell receptor beta chains from one sample in a study of T cells in Graves' hyperthyroidism and ophthalmopathy. In TCRdb, the multiplex PCR reads were re-called with MiXCR into one record per CDR3 protein. In the table there are hundreds of thousands of distinct CDR3 sequences, roughly 40% of which are singletons. What was sequenced was blood. The source of these receptors is a man aged 18 to 29 with Graves' hyperthyroidism. Both conserved end residues are part of each CDR3. A D gene is named only where the DNA matches it firmly. Some rows mark clone size as missing; the rest say once, few, many or name a class of expanded clone.

>13|TRBV7-2|.|TRBJ2-2|.
CASSLYEAGELFF
TGTGCCAGCAGCTTATACGAGGCCGGGGAGCTGTTTTTT
>17|TRBV7-8|TRBD2|TRBJ2-7|.
CASSLGVSASGPYEQYF
TGTGCCAGCAGCCTTGGCGTATCGGCTAGCGGGCCCTACGAGCAGTACTTC
>16|TRBV10-3|.|TRBJ1-3|many
CAISDNRKNSGNTIYF
TGTGCCATCAGTGATAACAGGAAAAACTCTGGAAACACCATATATTTT
>16|TRBV2|TRBD1|TRBJ2-2|.
CASSADRTGVTGELFF
TGTGCCAGCAGCGCGGACAGGACAGGGGTTACCGGGGAGCTGTTTTTT
>14|TRBV6-5|TRBD1|TRBJ1-2|few
CASSLSGTGYGYTF
TGTGCCAGCAGTTTATCGGGGACAGGGTATGGCTACACCTTC
>13|TRBV10-3|.|TRBJ2-5|.
CAINGGQTETQYF
TGTGCCATCAACGGGGGGCAGACGGAGACCCAGTACTTC
>13|TRBV7-9|TRBD1|TRBJ2-7|.
CASTRQGGYEQYF
TGTGCCAGCACAAGACAGGGGGGTTACGAGCAGTACTTC
>15|TRBV14|.|TRBJ2-5|.
CASSHREESGVTQYF
TGTGCCAGCAGCCATAGAGAGGAATCAGGGGTGACCCAGTACTTC
>15|TRBV19|.|TRBJ2-3|.
CASSPTSSPTDTQYF
TGTGCCAGTAGCCCGACTAGTAGCCCAACAGATACGCAGTATTTT
>14|TRBV2|TRBD1|TRBJ1-2|.
CASKPGQGDYGYTF
TGTGCCAGCAAACCGGGACAGGGAGACTATGGCTACACCTTC
>15|TRBV15|.|TRBJ1-5|.
CATSRDRGANQPQHF
TGTGCCACCAGCAGAGATAGAGGAGCCAATCAGCCCCAGCATTTT
>15|TRBV5-6|TRBD1|TRBJ1-1|.
CATSGTGVKNTEAFF
TGTGCCACCTCCGGGACAGGGGTTAAGAACACTGAAGCTTTCTTT
>14|TRBV10-1|.|TRBJ2-2|.
CASSTDSGPGELFF
TGCGCCAGCAGCACAGATTCAGGGCCCGGGGAGCTGTTTTTT
>15|TRBV13|.|TRBJ1-2|many
CASSLGSGMNYGYTF
TGTGCCAGCAGCTTAGGTTCAGGAATGAACTATGGCTACACCTTC
>14|TRBV24-1|.|TRBJ1-5|many
CATSDPQQGKPQHF
TGTGCCACCAGTGATCCCCAGCAGGGAAAGCCCCAGCATTTT
>16|TRBV4-3|.|TRBJ1-5|few
CASSQDRNRRDQPQHF
TGCGCCAGCAGCCAAGATCGGAACAGGAGGGATCAGCCCCAGCATTTT
>11|TRBV2|TRBD1|TRBJ2-7|many
CAISGGLEQYF
TGTGCCATTTCAGGGGGCCTCGAGCAGTACTTC
>15|TRBV10-2|TRBD2|TRBJ2-5|.
CASSEGSSGTETQYF
TGCGCCAGCAGTGAGGGATCTAGCGGGACAGAGACCCAGTACTTC
>16|TRBV7-2|.|TRBJ2-7|.
CASSASTGHRGSEQYF
TGTGCCAGCAGCGCTTCTACGGGACACCGCGGCTCCGAGCAGTACTTC
>13|TRBV29-1|TRBD1|TRBJ2-5|.
CSFTTGGGETQYF
TGCAGCTTCACGACAGGGGGAGGCGAGACCCAGTACTTC
>15|TRBV19|.|TRBJ1-1|many
CASSIYGGMNTEAFF
TGTGCCAGTAGTATATACGGCGGGATGAACACTGAAGCTTTCTTT
>16|TRBV25-1|TRBD1|TRBJ1-1|few
CASSLQGASGNTEAFF
TGTGCCAGCAGCTTACAGGGGGCTTCCGGGAACACTGAAGCTTTCTTT
>14|TRBV27|.|TRBJ1-1|.
CASSSRAPRTEAFF
TGTGCCAGCAGTTCGCGGGCCCCGAGGACTGAAGCTTTCTTT
>16|TRBV2|.|TRBJ1-3|few
CASSEKGGIGVNTIYF
TGTGCCAGCAGTGAAAAAGGAGGCATAGGGGTTAACACCATATATTTT